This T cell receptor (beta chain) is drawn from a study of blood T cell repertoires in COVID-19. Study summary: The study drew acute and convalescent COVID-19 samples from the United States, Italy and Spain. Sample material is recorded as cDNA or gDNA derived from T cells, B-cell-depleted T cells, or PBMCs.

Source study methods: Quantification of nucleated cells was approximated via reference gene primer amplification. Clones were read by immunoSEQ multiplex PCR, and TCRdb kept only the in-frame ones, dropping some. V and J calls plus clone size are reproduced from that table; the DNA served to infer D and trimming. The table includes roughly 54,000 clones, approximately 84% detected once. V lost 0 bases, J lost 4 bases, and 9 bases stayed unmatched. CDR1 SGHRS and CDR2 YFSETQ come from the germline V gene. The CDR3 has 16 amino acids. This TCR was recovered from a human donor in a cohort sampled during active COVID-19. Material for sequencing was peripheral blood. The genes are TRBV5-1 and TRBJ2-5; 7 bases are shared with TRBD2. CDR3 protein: CASSLGGGSHTETQYF. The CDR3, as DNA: TGCGCCAGCAGCTTGGGGGGCGGGAGTCACACAGAGACCCAGTACTTC.